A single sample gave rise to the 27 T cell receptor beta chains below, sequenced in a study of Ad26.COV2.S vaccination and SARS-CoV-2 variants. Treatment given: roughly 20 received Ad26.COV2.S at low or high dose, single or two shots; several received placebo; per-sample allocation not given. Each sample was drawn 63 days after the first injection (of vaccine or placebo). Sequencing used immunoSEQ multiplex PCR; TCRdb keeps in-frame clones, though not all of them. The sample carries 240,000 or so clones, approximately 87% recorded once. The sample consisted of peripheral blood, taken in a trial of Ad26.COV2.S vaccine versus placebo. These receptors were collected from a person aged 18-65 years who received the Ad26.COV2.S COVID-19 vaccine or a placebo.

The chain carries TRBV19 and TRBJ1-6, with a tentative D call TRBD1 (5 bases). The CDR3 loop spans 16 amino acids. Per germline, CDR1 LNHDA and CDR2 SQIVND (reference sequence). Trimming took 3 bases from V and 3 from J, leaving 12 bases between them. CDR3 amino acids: CASSMEGLNYNSPLHF. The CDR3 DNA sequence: TGTGCCAGTAGTATGGAGGGGCTTAACTATAATTCACCCCTCCACTTT.

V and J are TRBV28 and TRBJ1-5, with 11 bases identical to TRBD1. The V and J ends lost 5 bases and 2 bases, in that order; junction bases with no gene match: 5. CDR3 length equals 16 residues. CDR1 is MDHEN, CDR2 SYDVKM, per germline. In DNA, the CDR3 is TGTGCCAGCAGTACCCCGGACAGGGGGCGCAATCAGCCCCAGCATTTT. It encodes CASSTPDRGRNQPQHF.

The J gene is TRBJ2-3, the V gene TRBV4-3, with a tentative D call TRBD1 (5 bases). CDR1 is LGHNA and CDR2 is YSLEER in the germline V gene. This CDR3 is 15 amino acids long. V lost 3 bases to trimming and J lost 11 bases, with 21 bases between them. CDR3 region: CASSHERGGWVVQYF. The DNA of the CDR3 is TGCGCCAGCAGCCACGAAAGGGGTGGGTGGGTTGTGCAGTATTTT.

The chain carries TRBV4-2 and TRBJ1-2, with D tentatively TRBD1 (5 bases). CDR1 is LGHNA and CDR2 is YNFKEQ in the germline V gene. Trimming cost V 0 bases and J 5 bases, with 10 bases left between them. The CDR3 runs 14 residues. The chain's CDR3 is CASSQERGGYGYTF. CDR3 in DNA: TGTGCCAGCAGCCAAGAGCGGGGGGGTTATGGCTACACCTTC.

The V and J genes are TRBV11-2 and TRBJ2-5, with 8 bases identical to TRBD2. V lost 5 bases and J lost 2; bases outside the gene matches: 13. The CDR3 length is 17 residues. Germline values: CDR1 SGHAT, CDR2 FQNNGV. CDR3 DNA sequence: TGTGCCAGCAGCCATTCCTTCCTAGCGGGTTTACAAGAGACCCAGTACTTC. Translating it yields CASSHSFLAGLQETQYF.

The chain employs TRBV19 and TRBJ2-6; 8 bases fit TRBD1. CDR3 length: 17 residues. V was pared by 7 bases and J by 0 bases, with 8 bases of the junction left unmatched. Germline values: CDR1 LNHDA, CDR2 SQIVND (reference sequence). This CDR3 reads CASTRQGLSSGANVLTF. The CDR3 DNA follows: TGTGCCAGTACCCGACAGGGGTTGAGCTCTGGGGCCAACGTCCTGACTTTC.

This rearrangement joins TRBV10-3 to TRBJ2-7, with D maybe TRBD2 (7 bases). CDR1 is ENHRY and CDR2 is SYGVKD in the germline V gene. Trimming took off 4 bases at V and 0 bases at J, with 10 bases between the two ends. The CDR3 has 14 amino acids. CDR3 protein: CAISGGGPSYEQYF. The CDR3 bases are TGTGCCATCAGTGGGGGGGGGCCCTCCTACGAGCAGTACTTC.

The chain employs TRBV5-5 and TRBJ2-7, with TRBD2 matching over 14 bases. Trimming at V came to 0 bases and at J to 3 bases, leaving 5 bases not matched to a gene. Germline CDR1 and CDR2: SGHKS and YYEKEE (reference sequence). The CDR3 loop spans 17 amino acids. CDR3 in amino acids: CASSLASGLAGVYEQYF. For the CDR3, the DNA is TGTGCCAGCAGCTTGGCATCGGGACTAGCGGGAGTCTACGAGCAGTACTTC.

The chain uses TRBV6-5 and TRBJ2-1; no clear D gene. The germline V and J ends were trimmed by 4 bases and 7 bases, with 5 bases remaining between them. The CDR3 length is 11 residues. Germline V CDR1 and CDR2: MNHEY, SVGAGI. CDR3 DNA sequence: TGTGCCAGCAGTTTTTCGAATGAGCAGTTCTTC. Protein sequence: CASSFSNEQFF.

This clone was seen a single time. CDR3 nucleotides: TGTGCCAGCAGTGTAGACAGGGGAAAGAACTATGGCTACACCTTC. As protein: CASSVDRGKNYGYTF. The chain combines TRBV6-6 with TRBJ1-2; 8 nucleotides align to TRBD1. Germline lookup yields CDR1 MNHNY and CDR2 SVGAGI (reference sequence). CDR3 size: 15 residues. The J segment lost 2 bases and the V segment lost 5 bases, leaving 7 bases of the junction unmatched.

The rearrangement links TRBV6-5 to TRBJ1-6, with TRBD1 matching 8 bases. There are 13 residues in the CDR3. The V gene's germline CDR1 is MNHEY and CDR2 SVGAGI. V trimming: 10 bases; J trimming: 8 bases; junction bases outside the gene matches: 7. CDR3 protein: CATQDREDSPLHF. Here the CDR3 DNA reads TGTGCCACCCAGGACAGGGAGGATTCACCCCTCCACTTT.

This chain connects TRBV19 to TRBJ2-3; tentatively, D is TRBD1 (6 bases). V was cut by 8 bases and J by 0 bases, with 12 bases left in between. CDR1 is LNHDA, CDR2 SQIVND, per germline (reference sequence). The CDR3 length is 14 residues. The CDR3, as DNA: TGTGCCAGTTGCTACAGGGTCAGCACAGATACGCAGTATTTT. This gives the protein CASCYRVSTDTQYF.

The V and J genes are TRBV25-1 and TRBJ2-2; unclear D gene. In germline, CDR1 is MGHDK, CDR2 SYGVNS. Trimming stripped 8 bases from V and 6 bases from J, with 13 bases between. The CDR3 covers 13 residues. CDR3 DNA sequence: TGTGCCAGCCGCACCGGACGTGCCGGGGAGCTGTTTTTT. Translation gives CASRTGRAGELFF.

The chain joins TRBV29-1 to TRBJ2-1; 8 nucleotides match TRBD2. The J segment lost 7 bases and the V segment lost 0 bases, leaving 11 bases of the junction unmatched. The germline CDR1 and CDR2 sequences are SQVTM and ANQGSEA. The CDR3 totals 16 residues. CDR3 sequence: CSVEDYVELADNEQFF. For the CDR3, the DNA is TGCAGCGTTGAAGATTATGTGGAACTAGCGGATAATGAGCAGTTCTTC.

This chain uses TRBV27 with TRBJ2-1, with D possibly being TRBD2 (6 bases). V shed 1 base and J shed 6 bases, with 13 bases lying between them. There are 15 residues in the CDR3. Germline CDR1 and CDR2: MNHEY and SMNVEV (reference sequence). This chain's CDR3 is CASSLWGGTGNEQFF. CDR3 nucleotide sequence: TGTGCCAGCAGTTTATGGGGCGGGACGGGCAATGAGCAGTTCTTC.

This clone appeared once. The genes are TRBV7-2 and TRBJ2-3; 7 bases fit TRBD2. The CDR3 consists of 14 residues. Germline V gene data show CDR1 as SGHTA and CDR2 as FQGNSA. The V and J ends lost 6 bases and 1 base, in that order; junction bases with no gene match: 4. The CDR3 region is CASSRLAGTDTQYF. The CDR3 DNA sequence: TGTGCCAGCAGTCGACTAGCAGGCACAGATACGCAGTATTTT.

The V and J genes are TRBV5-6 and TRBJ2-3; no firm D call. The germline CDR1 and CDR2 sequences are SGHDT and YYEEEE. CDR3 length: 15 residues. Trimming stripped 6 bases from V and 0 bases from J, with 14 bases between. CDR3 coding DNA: TGTGCCAGCACCCCTCTGCGCTTTAGCACAGATACGCAGTATTTT. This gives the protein CASTPLRFSTDTQYF.

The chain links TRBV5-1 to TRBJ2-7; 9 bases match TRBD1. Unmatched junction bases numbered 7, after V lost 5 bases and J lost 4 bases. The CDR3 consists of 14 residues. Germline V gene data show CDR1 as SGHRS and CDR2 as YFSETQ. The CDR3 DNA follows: TGCGCCAGCAGTCTACAGGGGGCCGGATACGAGCAGTACTTC. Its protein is CASSLQGAGYEQYF. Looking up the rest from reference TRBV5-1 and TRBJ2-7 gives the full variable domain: KAGVTQTPRYLIKTRGQQVTLSCSPISGHRSVSWYQQTPGQGLQFLFEYFSETQRNKGNFPGRFSGRQFSNSRSEMNVSTLELGDSALYLCASSLQGAGYEQYFGPGTRLTVT.

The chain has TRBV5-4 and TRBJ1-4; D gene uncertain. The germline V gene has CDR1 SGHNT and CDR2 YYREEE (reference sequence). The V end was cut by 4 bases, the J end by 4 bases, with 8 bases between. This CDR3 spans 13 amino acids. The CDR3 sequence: CASSLHSNEKLFF. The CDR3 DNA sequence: TGTGCCAGCAGCCTCCACAGTAATGAAAAACTGTTTTTT.

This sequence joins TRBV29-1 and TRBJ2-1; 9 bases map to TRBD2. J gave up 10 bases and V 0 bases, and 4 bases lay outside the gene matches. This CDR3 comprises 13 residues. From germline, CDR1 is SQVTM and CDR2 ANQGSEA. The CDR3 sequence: CSVEEGGRGEQFF. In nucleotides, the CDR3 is TGCAGCGTTGAAGAGGGCGGGAGGGGGGAGCAGTTCTTC.

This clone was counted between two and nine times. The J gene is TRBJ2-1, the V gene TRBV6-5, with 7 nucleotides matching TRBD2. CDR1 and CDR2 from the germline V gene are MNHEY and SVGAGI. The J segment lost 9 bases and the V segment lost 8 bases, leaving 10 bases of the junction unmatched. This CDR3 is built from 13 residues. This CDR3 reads CASLRTSDGEQFF. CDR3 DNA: TGTGCCAGCTTACGGACTAGTGATGGTGAGCAGTTCTTC.

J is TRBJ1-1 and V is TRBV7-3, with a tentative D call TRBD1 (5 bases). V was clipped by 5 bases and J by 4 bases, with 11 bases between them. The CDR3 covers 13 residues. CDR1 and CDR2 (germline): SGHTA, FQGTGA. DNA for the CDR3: TGTGCCAGCAGCCTTCGGGGGGGCACTGAAGCTTTCTTT. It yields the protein CASSLRGGTEAFF.

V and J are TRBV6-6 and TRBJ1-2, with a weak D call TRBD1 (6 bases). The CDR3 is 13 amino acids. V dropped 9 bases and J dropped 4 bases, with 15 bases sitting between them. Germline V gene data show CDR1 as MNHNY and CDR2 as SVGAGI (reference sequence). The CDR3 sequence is CASFQRTAYGYTF. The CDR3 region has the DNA TGTGCCAGTTTTCAGAGGACAGCCTATGGCTACACCTTC.

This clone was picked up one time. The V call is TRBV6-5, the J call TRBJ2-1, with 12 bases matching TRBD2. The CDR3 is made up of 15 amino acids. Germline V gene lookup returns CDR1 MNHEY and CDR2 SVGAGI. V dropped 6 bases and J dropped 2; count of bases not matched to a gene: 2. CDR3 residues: CASSTSGGTYNEQFF. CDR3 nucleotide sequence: TGTGCCAGCAGCACTAGCGGGGGGACCTACAATGAGCAGTTCTTC.

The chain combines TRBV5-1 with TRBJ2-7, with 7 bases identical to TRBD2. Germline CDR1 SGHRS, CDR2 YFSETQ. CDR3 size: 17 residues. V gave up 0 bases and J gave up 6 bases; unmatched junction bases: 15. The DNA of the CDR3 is TGCGCCAGCAGCTTGGCCAGCGGGGCCGGGAGTCCCGCCGAGCAGTACTTC. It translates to CASSLASGAGSPAEQYF.

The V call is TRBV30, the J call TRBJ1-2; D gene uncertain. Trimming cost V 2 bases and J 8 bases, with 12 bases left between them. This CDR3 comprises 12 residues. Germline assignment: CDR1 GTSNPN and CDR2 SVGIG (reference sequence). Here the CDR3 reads CAWSNQVGGYTF. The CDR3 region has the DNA TGTGCCTGGAGTAACCAGGTCGGGGGCTACACCTTC.

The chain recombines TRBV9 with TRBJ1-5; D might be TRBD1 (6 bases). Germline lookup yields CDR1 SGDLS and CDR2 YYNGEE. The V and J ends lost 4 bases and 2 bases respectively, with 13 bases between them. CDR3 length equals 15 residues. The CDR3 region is CASSPYGGGNQPQHF. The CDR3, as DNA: TGTGCCAGCAGCCCCTACGGGGGCGGCAATCAGCCCCAGCATTTT.